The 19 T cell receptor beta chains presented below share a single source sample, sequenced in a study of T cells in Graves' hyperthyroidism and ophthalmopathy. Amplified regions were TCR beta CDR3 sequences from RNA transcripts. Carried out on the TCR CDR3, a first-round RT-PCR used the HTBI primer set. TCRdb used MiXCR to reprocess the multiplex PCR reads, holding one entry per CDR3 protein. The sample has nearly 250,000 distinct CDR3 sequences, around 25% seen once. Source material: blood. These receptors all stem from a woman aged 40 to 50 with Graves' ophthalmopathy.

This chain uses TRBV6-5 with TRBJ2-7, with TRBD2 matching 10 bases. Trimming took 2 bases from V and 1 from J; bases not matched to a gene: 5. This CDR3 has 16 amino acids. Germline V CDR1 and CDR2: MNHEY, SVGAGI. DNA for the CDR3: TGTGCCAGCAGTTACAGCGGGAGGGCCCCGTCCTACGAGCAGTACGTC. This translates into CASSYSGRAPSYEQYV.

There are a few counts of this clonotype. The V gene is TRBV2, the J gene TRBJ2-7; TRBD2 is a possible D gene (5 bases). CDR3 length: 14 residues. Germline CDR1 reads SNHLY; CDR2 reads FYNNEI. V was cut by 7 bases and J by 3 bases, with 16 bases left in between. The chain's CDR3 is CASNVDYPSYEQYF. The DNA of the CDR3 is TGTGCCAGCAACGTCGACTACCCCAGCTACGAGCAGTACTTC.

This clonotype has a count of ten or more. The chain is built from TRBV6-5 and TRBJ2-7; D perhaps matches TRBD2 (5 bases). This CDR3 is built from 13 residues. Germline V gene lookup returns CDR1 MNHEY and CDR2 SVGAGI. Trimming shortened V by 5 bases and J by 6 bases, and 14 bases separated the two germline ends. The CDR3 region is CASSTDYFGEQYF. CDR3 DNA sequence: TGTGCCAGCAGTACCGACTATTTTGGCGAGCAGTACTTC.

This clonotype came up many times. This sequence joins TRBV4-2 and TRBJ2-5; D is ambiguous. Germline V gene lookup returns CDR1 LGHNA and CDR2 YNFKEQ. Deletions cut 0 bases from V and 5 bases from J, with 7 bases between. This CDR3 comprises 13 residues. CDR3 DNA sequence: TGTGCCAGCAGCCAAGATGCCGGGGAGACCCAGTACTTC. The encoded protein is CASSQDAGETQYF.

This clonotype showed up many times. CDR3 nucleotide sequence: TGTGCCAGCAGTTTGTGGACGGACAACTACGAGCAGTACTTC. Encoded protein: CASSLWTDNYEQYF. The J gene is TRBJ2-7, the V gene TRBV6-2 or TRBV6-3, with D perhaps TRBD1 (5 bases). This CDR3 has 14 amino acids. V was clipped by 4 bases and J by 3 bases, with 13 bases between them. Germline assignment: CDR1 MNHEY and CDR2 SVGEGT.

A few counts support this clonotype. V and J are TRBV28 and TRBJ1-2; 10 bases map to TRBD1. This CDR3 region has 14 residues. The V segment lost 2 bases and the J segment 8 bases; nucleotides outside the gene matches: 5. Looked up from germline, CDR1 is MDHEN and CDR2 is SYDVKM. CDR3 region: CASSLGTGVTGYTF. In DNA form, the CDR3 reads TGTGCCAGCAGTTTAGGGACAGGGGTTACAGGCTACACCTTC.

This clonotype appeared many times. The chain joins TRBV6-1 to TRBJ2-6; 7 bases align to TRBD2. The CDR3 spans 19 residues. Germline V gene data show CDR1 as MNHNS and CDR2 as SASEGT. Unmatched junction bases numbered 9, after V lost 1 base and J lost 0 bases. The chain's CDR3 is CASSEEWGAGRSGANVLTF. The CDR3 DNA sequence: TGTGCCAGCAGTGAAGAATGGGGAGCGGGGCGCTCTGGGGCCAACGTCCTGACTTTC.

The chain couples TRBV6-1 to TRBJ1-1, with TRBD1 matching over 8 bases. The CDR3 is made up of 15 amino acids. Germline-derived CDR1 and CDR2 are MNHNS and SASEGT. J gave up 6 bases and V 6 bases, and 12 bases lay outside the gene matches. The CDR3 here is CASRPNRDRRSEAFF. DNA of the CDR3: TGTGCCAGCAGACCTAACCGGGACAGGCGTTCTGAAGCTTTCTTT.

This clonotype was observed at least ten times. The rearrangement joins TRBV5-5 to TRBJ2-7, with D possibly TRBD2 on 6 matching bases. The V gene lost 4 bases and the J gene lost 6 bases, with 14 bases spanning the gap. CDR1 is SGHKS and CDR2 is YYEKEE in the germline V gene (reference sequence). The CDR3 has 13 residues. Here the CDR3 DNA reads TGTGCCAGCAGCGCCACGGGAGCGGGCGAGCAGTACTTC. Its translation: CASSATGAGEQYF.

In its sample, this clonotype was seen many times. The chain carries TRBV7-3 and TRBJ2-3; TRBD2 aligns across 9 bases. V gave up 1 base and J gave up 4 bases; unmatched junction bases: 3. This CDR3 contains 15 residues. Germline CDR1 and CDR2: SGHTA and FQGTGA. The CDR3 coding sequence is TGTGCCAGCAGCTTAATTGCGGGAGGGGCAGATACGCAGTATTTT. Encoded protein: CASSLIAGGADTQYF.

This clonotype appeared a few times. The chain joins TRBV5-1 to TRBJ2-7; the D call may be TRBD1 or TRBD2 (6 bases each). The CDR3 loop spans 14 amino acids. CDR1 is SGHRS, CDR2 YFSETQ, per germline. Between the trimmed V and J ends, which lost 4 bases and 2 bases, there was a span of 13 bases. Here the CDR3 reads CASSLRDIPYEQYF. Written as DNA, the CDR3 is TGCGCCAGCAGCCTGCGGGACATACCCTACGAGCAGTACTTC. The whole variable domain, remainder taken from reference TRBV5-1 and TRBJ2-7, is KAGVTQTPRYLIKTRGQQVTLSCSPISGHRSVSWYQQTPGQGLQFLFEYFSETQRNKGNFPGRFSGRQFSNSRSEMNVSTLELGDSALYLCASSLRDIPYEQYFGPGTRLTVT.

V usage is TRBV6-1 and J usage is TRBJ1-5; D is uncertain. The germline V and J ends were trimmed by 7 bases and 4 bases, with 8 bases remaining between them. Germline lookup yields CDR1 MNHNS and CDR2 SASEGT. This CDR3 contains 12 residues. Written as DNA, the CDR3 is TGTGCCAGCAACCAAAAGAATCAGCCCCAGCATTTT. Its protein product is CASNQKNQPQHF.

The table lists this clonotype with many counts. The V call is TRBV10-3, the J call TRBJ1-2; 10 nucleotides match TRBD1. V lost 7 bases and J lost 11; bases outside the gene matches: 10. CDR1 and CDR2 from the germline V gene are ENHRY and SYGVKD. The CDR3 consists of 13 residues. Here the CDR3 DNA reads TGTGCCATCATAGGGACAGGGGACAATACTTACACCTTC. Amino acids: CAIIGTGDNTYTF.

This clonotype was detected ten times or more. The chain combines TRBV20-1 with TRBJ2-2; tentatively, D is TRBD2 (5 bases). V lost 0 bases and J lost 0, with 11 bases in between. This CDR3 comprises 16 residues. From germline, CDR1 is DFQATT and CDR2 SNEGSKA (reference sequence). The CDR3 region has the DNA TGCAGTGCTAGAGATAGCAGGACTTCGAACACCGGGGAGCTGTTTTTT. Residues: CSARDSRTSNTGELFF.

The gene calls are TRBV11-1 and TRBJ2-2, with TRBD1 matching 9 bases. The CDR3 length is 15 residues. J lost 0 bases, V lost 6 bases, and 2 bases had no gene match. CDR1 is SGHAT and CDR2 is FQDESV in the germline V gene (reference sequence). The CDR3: CASRTGGANTGELFF. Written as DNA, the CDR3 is TGTGCCAGCAGAACAGGGGGCGCGAACACCGGGGAGCTGTTTTTT.

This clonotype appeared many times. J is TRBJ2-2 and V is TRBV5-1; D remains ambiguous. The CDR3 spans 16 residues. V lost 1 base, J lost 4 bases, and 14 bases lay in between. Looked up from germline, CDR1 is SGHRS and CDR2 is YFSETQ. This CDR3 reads CASSLMDPRSTGELFF. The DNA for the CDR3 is TGCGCCAGCAGCTTGATGGACCCTCGCAGCACCGGGGAGCTGTTTTTT. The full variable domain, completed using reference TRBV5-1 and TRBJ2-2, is KAGVTQTPRYLIKTRGQQVTLSCSPISGHRSVSWYQQTPGQGLQFLFEYFSETQRNKGNFPGRFSGRQFSNSRSEMNVSTLELGDSALYLCASSLMDPRSTGELFFGEGSRLTVL.

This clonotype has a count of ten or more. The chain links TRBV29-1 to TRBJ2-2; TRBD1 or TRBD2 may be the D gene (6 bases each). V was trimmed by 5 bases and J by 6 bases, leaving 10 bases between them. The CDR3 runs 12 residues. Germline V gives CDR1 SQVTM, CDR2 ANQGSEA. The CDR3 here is CSVSGGPGELFF. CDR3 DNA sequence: TGCAGCGTTTCCGGGGGCCCCGGGGAGCTGTTTTTT.

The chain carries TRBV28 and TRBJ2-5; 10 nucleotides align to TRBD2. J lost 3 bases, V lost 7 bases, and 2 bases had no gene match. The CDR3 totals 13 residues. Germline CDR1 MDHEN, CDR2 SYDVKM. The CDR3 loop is CASISGGEETQYF. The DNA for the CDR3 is TGTGCCAGCATCAGCGGGGGGGAAGAGACCCAGTACTTC. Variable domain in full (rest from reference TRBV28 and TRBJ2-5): DVKVTQSSRYLVKRTGEKVFLECVQDMDHENMFWYRQDPGLGLRLIYFSYDVKMKEKGDIPEGYSVSREKKERFSLILESASTNQTSMYLCASISGGEETQYFGPGTRLLVL.

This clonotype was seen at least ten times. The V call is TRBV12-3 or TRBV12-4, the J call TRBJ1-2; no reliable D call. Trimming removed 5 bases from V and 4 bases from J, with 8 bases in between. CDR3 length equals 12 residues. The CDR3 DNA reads TGTGCCAGCAGTCGAGCGGGCTATGGCTACACCTTC. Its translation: CASSRAGYGYTF.